The 10 T cell receptor beta chains listed next were all sequenced from one sample in a study of glioma-infiltrating T cells. Amplification of TCR alpha and beta CDR3 regions from RNA used iRepertoire nested multiplex PCR. TCRdb independently ran MiXCR on the multiplex PCR reads; one entry per CDR3 protein. The sample has about 130,000 distinct CDR3 sequences; approximately 25% are singletons. Sequenced: glioma tissue, nonneoplastic brain tissue, or PBMCs (not recorded which). The receptors were sampled from a human donor with low-grade glioma or glioblastoma, undergoing nonglioma brain surgery, or in good health (not recorded which).

With regard to this clonotype: One base away lies a much larger clone, so this may be a sequencing read error. V is TRBV29-1 and J is TRBJ1-1; D is unclear. This CDR3 comprises 12 residues. Between the trimmed V and J ends, which lost 6 bases and 3 bases, there was a span of 11 bases. Germline V gene lookup returns CDR1 SQVTM and CDR2 ANQGSEA. The CDR3 sequence: CSVNIGYTEAFF. DNA of the CDR3: TGCAGCGTCAATATCGGGTACACTGAAGCTTTCTTT.

This clonotype was counted once. A clone one base away is much larger, so this may be a read error. The chain has TRBV10-3 and TRBJ2-1; D may be TRBD1 (6 bases). This CDR3 region has 18 residues. CDR1 and CDR2 from the germline V gene are ENHRY and SYGVKD. V shed 0 bases and J shed 2 bases, with 17 bases lying between them. CDR3 region: CAISESASGARPYNEQFF. CDR3 sequence (DNA): TGTGCCATCAGTGAGTCGGCATCAGGGGCGCGACCCTACAATGAGCAGTTCTTC.

This clonotype was picked up many times. The chain has TRBV28 and TRBJ2-1; D may be TRBD2 (6 bases). The CDR3 has 13 residues. Trimming shortened V by 4 bases and J by 6 bases, and 10 bases separated the two germline ends. CDR1 is MDHEN, CDR2 SYDVKM, per germline. CDR3 loop: CASSSYSGNEQFF. CDR3 DNA: TGTGCCAGCAGTTCCTATAGCGGCAATGAGCAGTTCTTC.

V gene TRBV20-1 combines with J gene TRBJ2-7; TRBD2 is a possible D gene (6 bases). V shed 5 bases and J shed 0 bases, with 17 bases lying between them. Germline CDR1 reads DFQATT; CDR2 reads SNEGSKA (reference sequence). This CDR3 is 15 amino acids long. CDR3 amino acids: CSARRTSCFSYEQYF. As DNA, the CDR3 is TGCAGTGCTCGACGAACTAGCTGTTTCTCCTACGAGCAGTACTTC.

The CDR3 sequence is CASTGTGDREQYF. CDR3 sequence (DNA): TGTGCCAGCACTGGGACAGGGGATCGGGAGCAGTACTTC. This chain joins TRBV2 and TRBJ2-7; TRBD1 aligns across 10 bases. This CDR3 is 13 amino acids long. With V trimmed by 7 bases and J by 7 bases, 7 bases remained unmatched. Germline CDR1 reads SNHLY; CDR2 reads FYNNEI.

This clonotype occurred a few times. The chain has TRBV5-1 and TRBJ2-3; D tentatively reads TRBD1 or TRBD2 (6 bases each). The germline V gene encodes CDR1 SGHRS and CDR2 YFSETQ. The V gene lost 1 base and the J gene lost 2 bases, with 14 bases spanning the gap. This CDR3 comprises 16 residues. This CDR3 reads CASSLNGWGATDTQYF. The CDR3 coding sequence is TGCGCCAGCAGCTTGAATGGTTGGGGGGCCACAGATACGCAGTATTTT.

Only a few counts were recorded for this clonotype. The chain joins TRBV5-4 to TRBJ2-3, with unresolved D. Deletions cut 1 base from V and 2 bases from J, with 11 bases between. The CDR3 extends over 15 amino acids. Germline V gene sequence: CDR1 SGHNT, CDR2 YYREEE (reference sequence). CDR3 DNA: TGTGCCAGCAGCTTGTTGGACCAAAACACAGATACGCAGTATTTT. Protein product: CASSLLDQNTDTQYF.

The table lists this clonotype with many counts. The chain employs TRBV6-1 and TRBJ2-7; 9 nucleotides agree with TRBD2. This CDR3 has 18 residues. From germline, CDR1 is MNHNS and CDR2 SASEGT. The V segment lost 2 bases and the J segment 6 bases; nucleotides outside the gene matches: 17. CDR3 bases: TGTGCCAGCAGTGAAACGGCCCCTTGGCGGGAGGGCCGTCGCGAGCAGTACTTC. Its protein is CASSETAPWREGRREQYF.

A note on this clonotype: Possible read error: a much larger clone is one base away. This likely comes from a read error, as the CDR3 has no conserved phenylalanine or tryptophan at its end. This chain uses TRBV3-1 with TRBJ1-2, with D hard to call. Germline loops: CDR1 LGHDT, CDR2 YNNKEL (reference sequence). V lost 1 base to trimming and J lost 1 base, with 10 bases between them. CDR3 length: 15 residues. CDR3 nucleotides: TGTGCCAGCAGCCAAGTCATTTGGGGTAACTATGGCTACACCCTC. Amino acid sequence: CASSQVIWGNYGYTL.

In the case of this clonotype: A much larger clone sits a single nucleotide away, making a read error possible. CDR3 amino acids: CASSVSGGGTTGELFF. CDR3 nucleotide sequence: TGTGCCAGCAGTGTATCGGGAGGGGGTACGACCGGGGAGCTGTTTTTT. This chain joins TRBV25-1 and TRBJ2-2, with TRBD2 matching 8 bases. Germline values: CDR1 MGHDK, CDR2 SYGVNS. The V segment lost 4 bases and the J segment 5 bases; nucleotides outside the gene matches: 9. CDR3 length equals 16 residues.